The sequence of this T cell receptor beta chain was determined in a study of blood T cell repertoires in COVID-19. Across the study: Acute and convalescent COVID-19 specimens originated in the United States, Italy and Spain.

Germline loops: CDR1 SGHRS, CDR2 YFSETQ. The CDR3 loop spans 14 amino acids. Germline trimming cut 3 bases from V and 9 bases from J; bases unmatched to any gene: 6. Only in-frame clones appear in the TCRdb table, and some are missing; sequencing was by immunoSEQ multiplex PCR. The table records 200,000 to 250,000 clones, approximately 83% of them present only once. Sequencing used PBMCs or T cells enriched from blood (not recorded which). This sequence was found in a woman aged 55-75 years who had recovered from COVID-19. The genes are TRBV5-1 and TRBJ1-6; TRBD1 aligns across 7 bases. The DNA for the CDR3 is TGCGCCAGCAGCTCCGGGACAGTCTTTTCACCCCTCCACTTT. Amino acid sequence: CASSSGTVFSPLHF.